This T cell receptor (beta chain) came from a study of cytomegalovirus exposure and HLA in healthy donors. On the study more broadly: A previous analysis identified 95 million to 130 million unique TCR beta sequences derived from roughly 190 million T cells.

The donors, nominally healthy at sampling, likely had unrecorded immune exposures. With 60 Vbeta and 13 Jbeta primers, the PCR was carried out. Clones were read by immunoSEQ multiplex PCR, and TCRdb kept only the in-frame ones, dropping some. The sample lists some 130,000 clones, around two thirds occurring once. Trimming left V 5 bases short and J 2 bases short, with 9 bases between. The CDR3 has 13 residues. Looked up from germline, CDR1 is SGHTA and CDR2 is FQGTGA. This clone appeared a few times. This sequence originates from a woman in her 40s in good health and CMV-seronegative. The sequencing sample was made of PBMCs. The chain joins TRBV7-3 to TRBJ2-5, with TRBD1 as a possible D gene (6 bases). CDR3: CASSKTGQETQYF. The CDR3 DNA reads as TGTGCCAGCAGCAAGACAGGTCAAGAGACCCAGTACTTC.